The 23 T cell receptor beta chains presented below share a single source sample, sequenced in a study of blood T cell repertoires in COVID-19 (dated by TCRdb to 2018 to 2020). The method was the immunoSEQ multiplex PCR assay. Sourced from immuneACCESS, this table was stored by TCRdb with only in-frame sequences that have V and J called. A share of the clones is absent; for the studies checked, an unresolved V gene accounts for under half, and the remainder has no known explanation. The sample contains about 20,000 clones, more than 90% of them found a single time. The ten largest make up 7.4% of the sample. Sequencing was carried out using peripheral blood. These TCRs come from a man aged 65-85 years with active COVID-19.

The chain links TRBV3-1 (or the pseudogene TRBV3-2) to TRBJ1-3; D unclear. Looked up from germline, CDR1 is LGHDT and CDR2 is YNNKEL (reference sequence). This CDR3 has 14 residues. V was trimmed by 2 bases and J by 4 bases, leaving 9 bases between them. The CDR3 spells CASSQQFQGNTIYF. The CDR3 nucleotides read TGTGCCAGCAGCCAACAATTCCAGGGAAACACCATATATTTT.

The chain has TRBV5-6 and TRBJ2-1, with D perhaps matching TRBD1 (5 bases). The CDR3 has 17 amino acids. Between the trimmed V and J ends, which lost 4 bases and 7 bases, there was a span of 24 bases. The germline gives CDR1 SGHDT, CDR2 YYEEEE. The CDR3 loop is CASSIFRQGSLKNEQFF. In DNA, the CDR3 is TGTGCCAGCAGCATTTTTAGGCAGGGATCCTTGAAAAATGAGCAGTTCTTC.

The genes are TRBV3-1 (or the pseudogene TRBV3-2) and TRBJ2-4; D uncertain. The germline V gene encodes CDR1 LGHDT and CDR2 YNNKEL (reference sequence). The CDR3 has 14 residues. The V gene lost 1 base and the J gene lost 5 bases, with 9 bases spanning the gap. CDR3 amino acids: CASSQGWSENIQYF. The CDR3 DNA follows: TGTGCCAGCAGCCAAGGTTGGAGCGAAAACATTCAGTACTTC.

This chain links TRBV29-1 with TRBJ2-3; TRBD2 agrees at 12 bases. This CDR3 has 14 residues. Germline V lookup: CDR1 SQVTM, CDR2 ANQGSEA. Trimming removed 6 bases from V and 2 bases from J; junction bases left unmatched: 3. CDR3 in amino acids: CSVLAGGTTDTQYF. The CDR3 coding sequence is TGCAGCGTCCTAGCGGGAGGGACCACAGATACGCAGTATTTT.

The genes are TRBV28 and TRBJ2-7; TRBD1 is a possible D gene (5 bases). Germline V gene lookup returns CDR1 MDHEN and CDR2 SYDVKM. V shed 8 bases and J shed 1 base, with 12 bases lying between them. This CDR3 region has 13 residues. The CDR3 nucleotides read TGTGCCAGCGTCCTGGCAGGGTCCTACGAGCAGTACTTC. This sequence encodes CASVLAGSYEQYF.

The J gene is TRBJ2-7, the V gene TRBV12-3 or TRBV12-4; D gene ambiguous. V was trimmed by 6 bases and J by 3 bases, leaving 6 bases between them. The CDR3 contains 11 residues. The CDR3 sequence: CASSRFYEQYF. The CDR3 coding sequence is TGTGCCAGCAGCAGGTTCTACGAGCAGTACTTC.

The J gene is TRBJ2-2, the V gene TRBV5-5, with 9 bases aligning to TRBD2. Germline CDR1 and CDR2: SGHKS and YYEKEE (reference sequence). The ends lost 4 bases at V and 0 bases at J; junction bases unmatched: 4. The CDR3 totals 16 residues. The CDR3 here is CASSSSGSANTGELFF. Here the CDR3 DNA reads TGTGCCAGCAGCAGTAGCGGGAGTGCGAACACCGGGGAGCTGTTTTTT.

The chain combines TRBV24-1 with TRBJ2-5, with a possible D match to TRBD2 (5 bases). CDR3 length: 12 amino acids. Per germline, CDR1 KGHDR and CDR2 SFDVKD. V lost 2 bases, J lost 9 bases, and 9 bases lay in between. CDR3 nucleotide sequence: TGTGCCACCAGTGATTCCCTCGGGGCCCAGTACTTC. Protein: CATSDSLGAQYF.

This chain connects TRBV7-2 to TRBJ1-5; TRBD1 aligns across 11 bases. Germline CDR1 and CDR2: SGHTA and FQGNSA. The CDR3 covers 15 residues. With 5 bases clipped from V and 1 base from J, the junction kept 1 base outside the gene matches. The CDR3 protein is CASSRDRGSNQPQHF. For the CDR3, the DNA is TGTGCCAGCAGCCGGGACAGGGGGAGCAATCAGCCCCAGCATTTT.

J is TRBJ1-2 and V is TRBV10-3; 7 bases fit TRBD1. The CDR3 covers 13 residues. With 7 bases clipped from V and 0 bases from J, the junction kept 2 bases outside the gene matches. Germline V lookup: CDR1 ENHRY, CDR2 SYGVKD. CDR3 nucleotide sequence: TGTGCCATCACTACAGGGGCTAACTATGGCTACACCTTC. Its protein product is CAITTGANYGYTF.

This chain connects TRBV3-1 (or the pseudogene TRBV3-2) to TRBJ1-3; 7 bases match TRBD1. The V segment lost 4 bases and the J segment 1 base; nucleotides outside the gene matches: 4. The length of the CDR3 is 15 residues. Germline-derived CDR1 and CDR2 are LGHDT and YNNKEL (reference sequence). The CDR3 DNA is TGTGCCAGCAGCCGGGCAGGGGGGTCTGGAAACACCATATATTTT. Translating gives CASSRAGGSGNTIYF.

The rearrangement joins TRBV7-9 to TRBJ2-4; D perhaps matches TRBD2 (5 bases). The germline CDR1 and CDR2 sequences are SEHNR and FQNEAQ (reference sequence). V was trimmed by 1 base and J by 9 bases, leaving 10 bases between them. This CDR3 has 13 residues. For the CDR3, the DNA is TGTGCCAGCAGCTTAGTTCTAGCAACCATTCAGTACTTC. This codes for CASSLVLATIQYF.

The J gene is TRBJ1-5, the V gene TRBV7-2; D is perhaps TRBD1 (5 bases). The CDR3 has 14 amino acids. Germline lookup yields CDR1 SGHTA and CDR2 FQGNSA. V gave up 1 base and J gave up 7 bases, with 11 bases separating them. The CDR3 DNA reads TGTGCCAGCAGCTTAGGATCGGGGGACCAGCCCCAGCATTTT. This encodes CASSLGSGDQPQHF.

This clone was observed a handful of times. The chain has TRBV3-1 (or the pseudogene TRBV3-2) and TRBJ2-7; TRBD2 matches at 13 bases. The CDR3 has 17 residues. V gave up 3 bases and J gave up 0 bases; unmatched junction bases: 5. CDR1 and CDR2 (germline): LGHDT, YNNKEL (reference sequence). The CDR3 nucleotides are TGTGCCAGCAGCCATTCGGGACTAGCGGGGAGCTCCTACGAGCAGTACTTC. It is translated as CASSHSGLAGSSYEQYF.

J is TRBJ2-7 and V is TRBV10-3, with D unclear. CDR1 ENHRY and CDR2 SYGVKD come from the germline V gene. Trimming removed 6 bases from V and 4 bases from J, with 10 bases in between. This CDR3 has 12 residues. CDR3 nucleotide sequence: TGTGCCATCAGCCAGACAACTTACGAGCAGTACTTC. It specifies CAISQTTYEQYF.

This clone appeared a single time. The chain combines TRBV5-1 with TRBJ1-2; 8 bases are a match to TRBD1. CDR3 size: 14 residues. The germline V gene encodes CDR1 SGHRS and CDR2 YFSETQ. V lost 4 bases, J lost 6 bases, and 8 bases stayed unmatched. As DNA, the CDR3 is TGCGCCAGCAGCACAGACAGGGGAGGGAATGGCTACACCTTC. This codes for CASSTDRGGNGYTF.

This clone has a single count. J is TRBJ1-6 and V is TRBV6-2 or TRBV6-3; TRBD1 might be the D (6 bases). The CDR3 contains 18 residues. CDR1 is MNHEY and CDR2 is SVGEGT in the germline V gene. The germline V and J ends were trimmed by 4 bases and 0 bases, with 16 bases remaining between them. The CDR3: CASSSPGQFSSYNSPLHF. For the CDR3, the DNA is TGTGCCAGCAGTTCCCCCGGACAGTTCAGCTCCTATAATTCACCCCTCCACTTT.

CDR3 residues: CASSLAQGYGYTF. The CDR3 bases are TGTGCCAGCAGCTTAGCACAGGGCTATGGCTACACCTTC. The chain has TRBV7-9 and TRBJ1-2; D is perhaps TRBD1 (6 bases). Germline CDR1 and CDR2: SEHNR and FQNEAQ (reference sequence). V dropped 0 bases and J dropped 4 bases, with 6 bases sitting between them. This CDR3 comprises 13 residues. The whole variable domain, remainder taken from reference TRBV7-9 and TRBJ1-2, is DTGVSQNPRHKITKRGQNVTFRCDPISEHNRLYWYRQTLGQGPEFLTYFQNEAQLEKSRLLSDRFSAERPKGSFSTLEIQRTEQGDSAMYLCASSLAQGYGYTFGSGTRLTVV.

The CDR3 DNA follows: TGTGCCAGCAGCCAAGGGGCAGGGGGCATGAACACTGAAGCTTTCTTT. Its protein is CASSQGAGGMNTEAFF. This chain connects TRBV4-2 to TRBJ1-1, with 8 bases matching TRBD1. Germline loops: CDR1 LGHNA, CDR2 YNFKEQ. V trimming: 1 base; J trimming: 0 bases; junction bases outside the gene matches: 4. This CDR3 contains 16 residues.

CDR3 sequence: CASSTGVSSPLHF. The DNA of the CDR3 is TGTGCCAGCAGTACAGGGGTTAGTTCACCCCTCCACTTT. V usage is TRBV28 and J usage is TRBJ1-6; 7 nucleotides agree with TRBD1. Germline loops: CDR1 MDHEN, CDR2 SYDVKM. This CDR3 comprises 13 residues. The J segment lost 9 bases and the V segment lost 5 bases, leaving 4 bases of the junction unmatched.

The CDR3 loop reads CASVASCLQETQYF. The CDR3 nucleotides are TGTGCTAGTGTAGCCTCCTGCCTCCAAGAGACCCAGTACTTC. The V gene is TRBV12-5, the J gene TRBJ2-5; no reliable D call. This CDR3 comprises 14 residues. Per the germline V gene, CDR1 is LGHNT and CDR2 is FRNRAP. V lost 7 bases, J lost 1 base, and 13 bases lay in between.

The rearrangement uses TRBV6-2 or TRBV6-3 and TRBJ1-1; possibly TRBD1 for D (6 bases). The CDR3 extends over 16 amino acids. Trimming took 0 bases from V and 1 from J, leaving 12 bases between them. Per the germline V gene, CDR1 is MNHEY and CDR2 is SVGEGT. The CDR3 protein is CASSYSGARANTEAFF. The CDR3 coding sequence is TGTGCCAGCAGTTACTCGGGGGCTCGGGCGAACACTGAAGCTTTCTTT.

The rearrangement links TRBV28 to TRBJ1-5; D is undetermined. This CDR3 comprises 14 residues. Germline V lookup: CDR1 MDHEN, CDR2 SYDVKM. V was shortened by 6 bases and J by 3 bases, with 12 bases between the two germline ends. For the CDR3, the DNA is TGTGCCAGCAGGACTAATTGGGTCAATCAGCCCCAGCATTTT. Translating it yields CASRTNWVNQPQHF.